The 21 T cell receptor beta chains given below trace back to one sample, sequenced in a study of chemoradiotherapy in HPV16-positive cancers. Using immunoSEQ multiplex PCR, the repertoire was profiled, and TCRdb retains in-frame clones only, with some absent. The sample holds just over 25,000 clones, around 94% seen once. Sequencing used blood, obtained from a patient who underwent chemoradiotherapy. These receptors were taken from a human donor with HPV-associated anogenital cancer.

This rearrangement joins TRBV11-3 to TRBJ2-3; D possibly corresponds to TRBD2 (6 bases). V dropped 4 bases and J dropped 4 bases, with 12 bases sitting between them. The CDR3 contains 14 residues. CDR1 is SGHNT, CDR2 YENEEA, per germline. CDR3 residues: CASSSRTSPDTQYF. The DNA for the CDR3 is TGTGCCAGCAGCTCACGTACTAGCCCAGATACGCAGTATTTT. Full variable domain (outside the CDR3, taken from reference TRBV11-3 and TRBJ2-3): EAGVVQSPRYKIIEKKQPVAFWCNPISGHNTLYWYLQNLGQGPELLIRYENEEAVDDSQLPKDRFSAERLKGVDSTLKIQPAELGDSAVYLCASSSRTSPDTQYFGPGTRLTVL.

The rearrangement uses TRBV28 and TRBJ1-2; D perhaps matches TRBD1 (5 bases). Germline V lookup: CDR1 MDHEN, CDR2 SYDVKM. CDR3 length equals 15 residues. The germline V and J ends were trimmed by 5 bases and 0 bases, with 13 bases remaining between them. CDR3 DNA sequence: TGTGCCAGCAGTCTCACGGGACGGCCTAACTATGGCTACACCTTC. It codes for CASSLTGRPNYGYTF.

This clone appeared a single time. The rearrangement links TRBV14 to TRBJ2-1; 7 bases line up with TRBD1. The CDR3 consists of 15 residues. J was trimmed by 4 bases and V by 3 bases; bases with no gene match: 6. The germline CDR1 and CDR2 sequences are SGHDN and FVKESK. The CDR3 protein is CASSHWDRRYNEQFF. Written as DNA, the CDR3 is TGTGCCAGCAGCCATTGGGACAGACGGTACAATGAGCAGTTCTTC.

V gene TRBV6-5 combines with J gene TRBJ2-3; 11 bases map to TRBD2. The CDR3 loop spans 16 amino acids. The V gene's germline CDR1 is MNHEY and CDR2 SVGAGI. V shed 0 bases, J shed 4 bases, and the junction held 3 bases outside the gene matches. CDR3 region: CASSYSLAGVSDTQYF. Here the CDR3 DNA reads TGTGCCAGCAGTTACTCACTAGCGGGAGTCTCAGATACGCAGTATTTT.

The chain uses TRBV4-3 and TRBJ2-2, with 7 bases lining up with TRBD2. V lost 6 bases and J lost 1; bases outside the gene matches: 2. Per the germline V gene, CDR1 is LGHNA and CDR2 is YSLEER. The CDR3 has 14 amino acids. The CDR3 DNA sequence: TGCGCCAGCAGGGGACTACAGAACACCGGGGAGCTGTTTTTT. It translates to CASRGLQNTGELFF.

The CDR3 is CASDQRANTGELFF. The CDR3 nucleotides read TGTGCCAGCGACCAGCGGGCGAACACCGGGGAGCTGTTTTTT. This chain connects TRBV6-6 to TRBJ2-2; TRBD2 might be the D (6 bases). The CDR3 has 14 amino acids. Germline lookup yields CDR1 MNHNY and CDR2 SVGAGI (reference sequence). The V end lost 8 bases, the J end lost 0 bases, and 10 bases lay between the germline ends.

On this clone: This specimen includes other DNA sequences encoding the same CDR3. The chain has TRBV30 and TRBJ2-7; 7 nucleotides align to TRBD1. The ends lost 5 bases at V and 1 base at J; junction bases unmatched: 5. This CDR3 spans 13 amino acids. CDR1 and CDR2 from the germline V gene are GTSNPN and SVGIG (reference sequence). For the CDR3, the DNA is TGTGCCTGGGCGGACAGGTCGTCCTACGAGCAGTACTTC. Its translation is CAWADRSSYEQYF. Based on the CDR3 plus reference TRBV30 and TRBJ2-7, the full variable domain is SQTIHQWPATLVQPVGSPLSLECTVEGTSNPNLYWYRQAAGRGLQLLFYSVGIGQISSEVPQNLSASRPQDRQFILSSKKLLLSDSGFYLCAWADRSSYEQYFGPGTRLTVT.

The V and J genes are TRBV5-1 and TRBJ2-3, with 10 bases fitting TRBD2. CDR1 is SGHRS, CDR2 YFSETQ, per germline. V was pared by 3 bases and J by 4 bases, with 14 bases of the junction left unmatched. The CDR3 has 18 residues. The CDR3 reads CASSWGTAGGHRADTQYF. The CDR3 DNA sequence: TGCGCCAGCAGCTGGGGGACAGCGGGGGGGCATAGAGCAGATACGCAGTATTTT. The full variable domain, with the rest looked up from reference TRBV5-1 and TRBJ2-3, is KAGVTQTPRYLIKTRGQQVTLSCSPISGHRSVSWYQQTPGQGLQFLFEYFSETQRNKGNFPGRFSGRQFSNSRSEMNVSTLELGDSALYLCASSWGTAGGHRADTQYFGPGTRLTVL.

This clone was seen more than once but under ten times. This chain links TRBV7-6 with TRBJ2-3; no clear D gene. Trimming left V 5 bases short and J 3 bases short, with 6 bases between. The CDR3 loop spans 12 amino acids. Germline CDR1 SGHVS, CDR2 FNYEAQ. The CDR3 here is CASSPATDTQYF. CDR3 DNA: TGTGCCAGCAGCCCGGCGACAGATACGCAGTATTTT.

The V gene is TRBV28, the J gene TRBJ1-5, with TRBD1 matching over 7 bases. The CDR3 totals 18 residues. Trimming took 3 bases from V and 2 from J; bases not matched to a gene: 13. From germline, CDR1 is MDHEN and CDR2 SYDVKM. CDR3 amino acids: CASSFGRLDRAGNQPQHF. The DNA for the CDR3 is TGTGCCAGCAGTTTCGGCCGATTAGACAGGGCGGGCAATCAGCCCCAGCATTTT.

The sample holds one count of this clone. The gene calls are TRBV5-1 and TRBJ2-1, with a weak D call TRBD1 (5 bases). There are 17 residues in the CDR3. The V gene's germline CDR1 is SGHRS and CDR2 YFSETQ. The V and J ends lost 0 bases and 0 bases respectively, with 13 bases between them. In nucleotides, the CDR3 is TGCGCCAGCAGCTTGGAAGCGACAGCCCGCTCCTACAATGAGCAGTTCTTC. Translation: CASSLEATARSYNEQFF.

The chain employs TRBV28 and TRBJ2-7, with D tentatively TRBD1 (6 bases). The CDR3 loop spans 16 amino acids. V was shortened by 4 bases and J by 2 bases, with 18 bases between the two germline ends. The V gene's germline CDR1 is MDHEN and CDR2 SYDVKM. CDR3 DNA: TGTGCCAGCAGTTCCCCCCCCGGACAGACCACCTACGAGCAGTACTTC. Translation: CASSSPPGQTTYEQYF.

The chain employs TRBV6-1 and TRBJ2-3, with a tentative D call TRBD1 (5 bases). CDR3 length: 15 residues. V dropped 7 bases and J dropped 3 bases, with 17 bases sitting between them. Germline V gene lookup returns CDR1 MNHNS and CDR2 SASEGT. In nucleotides, the CDR3 is TGTGCCAGCAAAGGAACAGGTTTCAGGACAGATACGCAGTATTTT. It yields the protein CASKGTGFRTDTQYF.

The V gene is TRBV6-6, the J gene TRBJ1-2; D not certain. This CDR3 is built from 12 residues. Germline V gene data show CDR1 as MNHNY and CDR2 as SVGAGI (reference sequence). Trimming stripped 6 bases from V and 7 bases from J, with 12 bases between. The CDR3 nucleotides read TGTGCCAGCAGCCCGAGTGGGTCTGGCTACACCTTC. Protein sequence: CASSPSGSGYTF.

The rearrangement links TRBV30 to TRBJ2-3; D perhaps matches TRBD1 (5 bases). Between the trimmed V and J ends, which lost 1 base and 1 base, there was a span of 9 bases. The CDR3 totals 14 residues. Germline loops: CDR1 GTSNPN, CDR2 SVGIG (reference sequence). CDR3 sequence (DNA): TGTGCCTGGAGTGAGGGGCGCGGCACAGATACGCAGTATTTT. Its translation: CAWSEGRGTDTQYF.

This clone was recorded once. The chain employs TRBV30 and TRBJ2-7; D is uncertain. The length of the CDR3 is 12 residues. In germline, CDR1 is GTSNPN, CDR2 SVGIG (reference sequence). Trimming shortened V by 0 bases and J by 4 bases, and 7 bases separated the two germline ends. CDR3 amino acids: CAWSVVGYEQYF. DNA of the CDR3: TGTGCCTGGAGTGTAGTAGGGTACGAGCAGTACTTC.

The chain joins TRBV9 to TRBJ2-1; 12 positions match TRBD1. The CDR3 totals 16 residues. V was pared by 4 bases and J by 6 bases, with 8 bases of the junction left unmatched. From germline, CDR1 is SGDLS and CDR2 YYNGEE. CDR3 DNA: TGTGCCAGCAGCCCGCGGCCGGGACAGGGGGCCAATGAGCAGTTCTTC. Amino acids: CASSPRPGQGANEQFF.

The chain couples TRBV5-1 to TRBJ2-1; D possibly corresponds to TRBD1 (6 bases). Germline assignment: CDR1 SGHRS and CDR2 YFSETQ. Trimming took off 4 bases at V and 6 bases at J, with 17 bases between the two ends. The CDR3 is made up of 15 amino acids. The CDR3 spells CASSQQGFSSNEQFF. In nucleotides, the CDR3 is TGCGCCAGCAGCCAACAGGGTTTTTCTAGCAATGAGCAGTTCTTC.

The CDR3 DNA reads TGCGCCAGCACCCCCTCGGACAGGAGTTACGAGCAGTACTTC. Translation gives CASTPSDRSYEQYF. The chain carries TRBV10-2 and TRBJ2-7; 7 nucleotides align to TRBD1. The CDR3 contains 14 residues. Unmatched junction bases numbered 10, after V lost 7 bases and J lost 4 bases. Germline CDR1 is WSHSY and CDR2 is SAAADI.

The chain is built from TRBV6-1 and TRBJ2-2; no clear D. The CDR3 is made up of 13 amino acids. From germline, CDR1 is MNHNS and CDR2 SASEGT. The ends were cut back, 5 bases at V and 1 base at J, with 5 bases in the middle. The CDR3 sequence: CASSWENTGELFF. The CDR3 DNA sequence: TGTGCCAGCAGTTGGGAGAACACCGGGGAGCTGTTTTTT.

The J gene is TRBJ2-1, the V gene TRBV4-1; 12 bases match TRBD2. The CDR3 spans 16 residues. V lost 2 bases, J lost 7 bases, and 6 bases stayed unmatched. In germline, CDR1 is MGHRA, CDR2 YSYEKL. The CDR3 nucleotides read TGCGCCAGCAGCCAACCTACTAGCGGGAGGTCGAATGAGCAGTTCTTC. Amino acid sequence: CASSQPTSGRSNEQFF.